Below, 19 T cell receptor beta chains from the same sample are listed, as sequenced in a study of cytomegalovirus exposure and HLA in healthy donors. The primer mix had 60 Vbeta and 13 Jbeta primers. Only in-frame clones appear in the TCRdb table, and some are missing; sequencing was by immunoSEQ multiplex PCR. The sample has 200,000 or so clones, roughly 87% seen once; the top ten hold about 0.21%. The source material was PBMCs. The receptors were gathered from a girl under three years old in good health and CMV-seronegative.

This chain uses TRBV25-1 with TRBJ2-2; D is perhaps TRBD1 (8 bases). This CDR3 spans 16 amino acids. The V end was cut by 5 bases, the J end by 3 bases, with 16 bases between. Germline lookup yields CDR1 MGHDK and CDR2 SYGVNS. Written as DNA, the CDR3 is TGTGCCAGCAGTTGGTACACAGGGGGGGACACCGGGGAGCTGTTTTTT. This codes for CASSWYTGGDTGELFF.

This clone was detected once. The rearrangement links TRBV30 to TRBJ2-1; a weak D match, TRBD2 (6 bases). Trimming stripped 2 bases from V and 7 bases from J, with 18 bases between. Germline V gene sequence: CDR1 GTSNPN, CDR2 SVGIG (reference sequence). CDR3 size: 15 residues. In DNA, the CDR3 is TGTGCCTGGAGTAATGGGGACTTAGTCCCTAATGAGCAGTTCTTC. Amino acid sequence: CAWSNGDLVPNEQFF.

The rearrangement uses TRBV7-8 and TRBJ2-2; 16 bases agree with TRBD2. Germline V gives CDR1 SGHVS, CDR2 FQNEAQ. The CDR3 runs 20 residues. Germline trimming cut 1 base from V and 2 bases from J; bases unmatched to any gene: 7. Here the CDR3 reads CASSLVTGTSGRVNTGELFF. The CDR3, as DNA: TGTGCCAGCAGCTTAGTTACCGGGACTAGCGGGAGGGTTAACACCGGGGAGCTGTTTTTT.

For the CDR3, the DNA is TGTGCCAGCAGTTTCCTGGGGGGGGCGGGCAATGAGCAGTTCTTC. This gives the protein CASSFLGGAGNEQFF. This chain joins TRBV6-5 and TRBJ2-1, with D perhaps TRBD2 (7 bases). This CDR3 is built from 15 residues. V lost 4 bases and J 6 bases, leaving 16 bases between the germline ends. Germline lookup yields CDR1 MNHEY and CDR2 SVGAGI.

The rearrangement joins TRBV5-4 to TRBJ2-5; TRBD2 matches at 10 bases. Germline trimming cut 1 base from V and 3 bases from J; bases unmatched to any gene: 0. In germline, CDR1 is SGHNT, CDR2 YYREEE (reference sequence). CDR3 length: 14 amino acids. As DNA, the CDR3 is TGTGCCAGCAGCTTGACTAGCGGGGAAGAGACCCAGTACTTC. This encodes CASSLTSGEETQYF.

The V call is TRBV6-6, the J call TRBJ2-5, with a tentative D call TRBD1 (6 bases). Germline values: CDR1 MNHNY, CDR2 SVGAGI (reference sequence). V shed 5 bases and J shed 5 bases, with 15 bases lying between them. This CDR3 comprises 14 residues. The CDR3 sequence is CASSPRLRGETQYF. In nucleotides, the CDR3 is TGTGCCAGCAGTCCCCGACTTAGGGGGGAGACCCAGTACTTC.

As concerns this clone: The junction shows a germline mismatch at one end, possibly a read error. J is TRBJ1-4 and V is TRBV7-9, with 7 positions matching TRBD1. Germline-derived CDR1 and CDR2 are SEHNR and FQNEAQ (reference sequence). The CDR3 is made up of 12 amino acids. The CDR3 DNA sequence: TGTGCCAGCAGCTCAACCGGGACAGCCTCCGTTTTT. It codes for CASSSTGTASVF.

This chain joins TRBV5-1 and TRBJ2-7, with 8 bases lining up with TRBD1. This CDR3 region has 13 residues. CDR1 and CDR2 from the germline V gene are SGHRS and YFSETQ. The V and J ends lost 1 base and 6 bases, in that order; junction bases with no gene match: 3. The CDR3 sequence is CASSLRDRTEQYF. CDR3 DNA: TGCGCCAGCAGCTTGAGGGACAGGACCGAGCAGTACTTC.

The table lists this clone with a few counts. The rearrangement joins TRBV6-5 to TRBJ2-5; 8 positions agree with TRBD2. J was trimmed by 0 bases and V by 2 bases; bases with no gene match: 2. The CDR3 is made up of 15 amino acids. Germline V CDR1 and CDR2: MNHEY, SVGAGI. CDR3 in DNA: TGTGCCAGCAGTTACCTAGCGGGCAACCAAGAGACCCAGTACTTC. This translates into CASSYLAGNQETQYF.

The rearrangement joins TRBV5-1 to TRBJ1-1; 8 bases map to TRBD1. The trim removed 6 bases at V and 1 base at J, leaving 8 bases unmatched. This CDR3 is built from 15 residues. CDR1 is SGHRS and CDR2 is YFSETQ in the germline V gene. DNA of the CDR3: TGCGCCAGCACTGACTTCGGACAGGGGAACACTGAAGCTTTCTTT. Translated: CASTDFGQGNTEAFF.

This chain joins TRBV19 and TRBJ1-2; a weak D match, TRBD1 (5 bases). V lost 3 bases and J 0 bases, leaving 14 bases between the germline ends. The germline CDR1 and CDR2 sequences are LNHDA and SQIVND (reference sequence). The CDR3 spans 16 residues. CDR3 DNA: TGTGCCAGTAGTATCCCTCGACAGTCCGCTAACTATGGCTACACCTTC. The encoded protein is CASSIPRQSANYGYTF.

V is TRBV6-5 and J is TRBJ2-7; 10 nucleotides agree with TRBD1. V dropped 6 bases and J dropped 5; count of bases not matched to a gene: 10. The CDR3 length is 15 residues. Germline loops: CDR1 MNHEY, CDR2 SVGAGI. The DNA of the CDR3 is TGTGCCAGCAGCCGACAGGGACAGGGGTATCACGAGCAGTACTTC. Translating gives CASSRQGQGYHEQYF.

The sample holds one count of this clone. The J gene is TRBJ1-3, the V gene TRBV18, with TRBD1 as a possible D gene (6 bases). Germline V gene data show CDR1 as KGHSH and CDR2 as LQKENI. Trimming cost V 3 bases and J 0 bases, with 15 bases left between them. The CDR3 length is 17 residues. The CDR3 region is CASSPQWGQSSGNTIYF. The CDR3 DNA reads as TGTGCCAGCTCACCGCAGTGGGGGCAGAGCTCTGGAAACACCATATATTTT.

This chain connects TRBV6-5 to TRBJ2-1, with 9 nucleotides matching TRBD2. Trimming cost V 2 bases and J 7 bases; bases outside gene matches: 6. Germline CDR1 is MNHEY and CDR2 is SVGAGI. The CDR3 length is 15 residues. CDR3 residues: CASSYGAGGGNEQFF. The CDR3 nucleotides read TGTGCCAGCAGTTACGGCGCGGGAGGGGGGAATGAGCAGTTCTTC.

This chain links TRBV6-5 with TRBJ1-2; 7 bases agree with TRBD1. The CDR3 has 15 residues. V trimming: 0 bases; J trimming: 2 bases; junction bases outside the gene matches: 3. Germline CDR1 reads MNHEY; CDR2 reads SVGAGI. The CDR3 bases are TGTGCCAGCAGTTACTCCCTGACAGGGAACTATGGCTACACCTTC. Its protein product is CASSYSLTGNYGYTF.

With regard to this clone: The same CDR3 is also encoded by other DNA sequences in this sample. The V and J genes are TRBV18 and TRBJ1-3; D is ambiguous. V lost 4 bases and J lost 0, with 7 bases in between. This CDR3 is 14 amino acids long. Per the germline V gene, CDR1 is KGHSH and CDR2 is LQKENI. The chain's CDR3 is CASSRASSGNTIYF. Here the CDR3 DNA reads TGTGCCAGCTCACGAGCTAGCTCTGGAAACACCATATATTTT.

The chain has TRBV7-2 and TRBJ2-7, with 7 bases matching TRBD1. J gave up 0 bases and V 1 base, and 3 bases lay outside the gene matches. Per germline, CDR1 SGHTA and CDR2 FQGNSA. This CDR3 is built from 15 residues. The CDR3 here is CASSLGQGPSYEQYF. The CDR3, as DNA: TGTGCCAGCAGCTTAGGACAGGGCCCCTCCTACGAGCAGTACTTC.

The chain combines TRBV6-5 with TRBJ1-2; D possibly corresponds to TRBD1 (6 bases). Trimming took 0 bases from V and 5 from J, leaving 10 bases between them. CDR3 length: 14 amino acids. The germline V gene encodes CDR1 MNHEY and CDR2 SVGAGI. The CDR3 coding sequence is TGTGCCAGCAGTTACTCAGTGACAGGATATGGCTACACCTTC. This translates into CASSYSVTGYGYTF.

The chain carries TRBV6-1 and TRBJ2-4, with D possibly being TRBD1 (5 bases). V shed 7 bases and J shed 1 base, with 14 bases lying between them. The CDR3 runs to 15 residues. Germline-derived CDR1 and CDR2 are MNHNS and SASEGT. In DNA form, the CDR3 reads TGTGCCAGCACTGACAGTTTGAGGGCCAAAAACATTCAGTACTTC. Amino acid sequence: CASTDSLRAKNIQYF.